This passage covers 4 T cell receptor beta chains from one sample sequenced in a study of shared clonotypes between healthy human individuals. The data were produced by immunoSEQ multiplex PCR, yet TCRdb's version contains in-frame clones alone and is incomplete. This table holds over a million clones, approximately 98.5% found once. Sample: naive CD4+ T cells sorted from blood. Subset reported: CD45RA+ positively selected. These receptors were taken from a man aged 25-45 years in good health.

This clone has just one count. The chain uses TRBV6-5 and TRBJ1-2; D might be TRBD1 (6 bases). The V gene's germline CDR1 is MNHEY and CDR2 SVGAGI. There are 13 residues in the CDR3. Trimming took 7 bases from V and 7 from J, leaving 16 bases between them. The CDR3 bases are TGTGCCAGCACCCGAATCCAGGGGTCTGGCTACACCTTC. It yields the protein CASTRIQGSGYTF.

The chain has TRBV7-2 and TRBJ2-3; no clear D gene. The CDR3 totals 12 residues. Germline CDR1 reads SGHTA; CDR2 reads FQGNSA. V was cut by 2 bases and J by 10 bases, with 10 bases left in between. CDR3: CASSLSLDAQYF. The CDR3 DNA reads TGTGCCAGCAGCTTATCGCTTGACGCGCAGTATTTT. The variable domain in full, completed from reference TRBV7-2 and TRBJ2-3, reads GAGVSQSPSNKVTEKGKDVELRCDPISGHTALYWYRQSLGQGLEFLIYFQGNSAPDKSGLPSDRFSAERTGGSVSTLTIQRTQQEDSAVYLCASSLSLDAQYFGPGTRLTVL.

The chain is built from TRBV7-9 and TRBJ2-2; D is unresolved. Trimming stripped 3 bases from V and 5 bases from J, with 7 bases between. Per the germline V gene, CDR1 is SEHNR and CDR2 is FQNEAQ (reference sequence). The CDR3 totals 13 residues. The CDR3, as DNA: TGTGCCAGCAGCTTCGCGTCAACCGGGGAGCTGTTTTTT. Its translation: CASSFASTGELFF.

The chain joins TRBV23-1 to TRBJ1-3, with TRBD1 as a possible D gene (6 bases). TRBV23-1 is an ORF for which the function is uncertain. The CDR3 extends over 16 amino acids. Deletions cut 8 bases from V and 0 bases from J, with 17 bases between. The CDR3 sequence: CASAHTTGASGNTIYF. Here the CDR3 DNA reads TGCGCCAGCGCTCATACGACAGGAGCCTCTGGAAACACCATATATTTT.